Listed here are 17 T cell receptor beta chains from one sample, sequenced in a study of sequential checkpoint blockade in melanoma. Documented treatment: randomized to nivolumab then ipilimumab (arm A) or the reverse (arm B). Using immunoSEQ multiplex PCR, the repertoire was profiled, and TCRdb retains in-frame clones only, with some absent. The table includes about 18,000 clones, more than 55% detected once. This specimen consisted of CD8+ T cells sorted from blood (inferred from file names), obtained from a patient given nivolumab and ipilimumab in sequence. The receptors stem from a human donor with melanoma.

J is TRBJ1-1 and V is TRBV4-2; D unclear. CDR1 is LGHNA and CDR2 is YNFKEQ in the germline V gene. Trimming removed 1 base from V and 0 bases from J, with 12 bases in between. The CDR3 runs to 16 residues. This CDR3 reads CASSQGPGNMNTEAFF. The CDR3 bases are TGTGCCAGCAGCCAAGGACCGGGAAACATGAACACTGAAGCTTTCTTT.

The rearrangement joins TRBV6-5 to TRBJ2-2; maybe TRBD1 (6 bases). The germline CDR1 and CDR2 sequences are MNHEY and SVGAGI. The V end lost 4 bases, the J end lost 1 base, and 10 bases lay between the germline ends. The CDR3 spans 15 residues. The CDR3 protein is CASSCRTVNTGELFF. The DNA for the CDR3 is TGTGCCAGCAGTTGCAGGACAGTGAACACCGGGGAGCTGTTTTTT.

This chain links TRBV13 with TRBJ1-1; D may be TRBD1 (6 bases). This CDR3 region has 17 residues. V was clipped by 3 bases and J by 0 bases, with 17 bases between them. The germline V gene has CDR1 PRHDT and CDR2 FYEKMQ (reference sequence). The CDR3 DNA follows: TGTGCCAGCAGCTTGGGGGTCAGGGGAACAGTGAACACTGAAGCTTTCTTT. It yields the protein CASSLGVRGTVNTEAFF.

A single count supports this clone. The chain employs TRBV5-1 and TRBJ1-1; perhaps TRBD1 as D (6 bases). V gave up 0 bases and J gave up 11 bases, with 11 bases separating them. The CDR3 extends over 12 amino acids. In germline, CDR1 is SGHRS, CDR2 YFSETQ. In DNA form, the CDR3 reads TGCGCCAGCAGCTTGGGGGGACATATCGCTTTCTTT. Translated, it gives CASSLGGHIAFF. The full variable domain, rest sourced from reference TRBV5-1 and TRBJ1-1, is KAGVTQTPRYLIKTRGQQVTLSCSPISGHRSVSWYQQTPGQGLQFLFEYFSETQRNKGNFPGRFSGRQFSNSRSEMNVSTLELGDSALYLCASSLGGHIAFFGQGTRLTVV.

The chain joins TRBV7-8 to TRBJ2-1, with 8 bases aligning to TRBD2. CDR3 size: 14 residues. Germline assignment: CDR1 SGHVS and CDR2 FQNEAQ. The trim removed 5 bases at V and 8 bases at J, leaving 8 bases unmatched. In DNA form, the CDR3 reads TGTGCCAGCAGCATCGGACTAGCACGCCATGAGCAGTTCTTC. Translating gives CASSIGLARHEQFF.

J is TRBJ2-7 and V is TRBV7-2, with D possibly TRBD2 on 6 matching bases. Per germline, CDR1 SGHTA and CDR2 FQGNSA. The CDR3 has 14 amino acids. The germline V and J ends were trimmed by 1 base and 3 bases, with 10 bases remaining between them. The CDR3 bases are TGTGCCAGCAGCTTAGGACTAGGGAGCTACGAGCAGTACTTC. Amino acids: CASSLGLGSYEQYF.

In this sample, this clone is large. The chain employs TRBV2 and TRBJ1-2; 9 nucleotides line up with TRBD1. The CDR3 sequence is 15 residues long. Trimming at V came to 6 bases and at J to 4 bases, leaving 9 bases not matched to a gene. CDR1 SNHLY and CDR2 FYNNEI come from the germline V gene. DNA for the CDR3: TGTGCCAGCAGGGACCGGGACAGGGAGAGCTATGGCTACACCTTC. It encodes CASRDRDRESYGYTF.

This clone appeared a few times. The gene calls are TRBV4-1 and TRBJ2-7, with a tentative D call TRBD1 (5 bases). From germline, CDR1 is MGHRA and CDR2 YSYEKL. Trimming cost V 2 bases and J 2 bases, with 10 bases left between them. The CDR3 spans 14 residues. In DNA, the CDR3 is TGCGCCAGCAGCCAATACGAGACAGCCTACGAGCAGTACTTC. This translates into CASSQYETAYEQYF.

As for this clone: At one of its ends the junction is not consistent with the germline gene, which may arise from a read error. The chain is built from TRBV7-2 and TRBJ2-7; 9 bases align to TRBD2. CDR3 length: 15 residues. Germline V lookup: CDR1 SGHTA, CDR2 FQGNSA. The CDR3 bases are TGTGCCAGCAGCTCCGAGCGGGAGGCGCGGAGTGAGCAGTCCTTC. Its protein is CASSSEREARSEQSF.

The rearrangement joins TRBV7-3 to TRBJ2-1; a possible D gene is TRBD1 (6 bases). Germline CDR1 SGHTA, CDR2 FQGTGA. Trimming took off 6 bases at V and 5 bases at J, with 17 bases between the two ends. CDR3 length: 15 residues. CDR3 region: CASRSDRGNDNEQFF. CDR3 sequence (DNA): TGTGCCAGCAGGTCAGATAGGGGGAATGACAATGAGCAGTTCTTC.

With regard to this clone: The same CDR3 is also encoded by other DNA sequences in this sample. The V and J genes are TRBV14 and TRBJ2-7; D is unclear. From germline, CDR1 is SGHDN and CDR2 FVKESK. Trimming took 0 bases from V and 3 from J, leaving 6 bases between them. The CDR3 extends over 13 amino acids. CDR3 region: CASSQDPGYEQYF. The DNA for the CDR3 is TGTGCCAGCAGCCAAGATCCCGGCTACGAGCAGTACTTC.

The V gene is TRBV6-5, the J gene TRBJ1-4; D gene ambiguous. This CDR3 has 16 residues. V was clipped by 0 bases and J by 3 bases, with 11 bases between them. Germline CDR1 reads MNHEY; CDR2 reads SVGAGI. CDR3 amino acids: CASSYSKGRANEKLFF. The DNA of the CDR3 is TGTGCCAGCAGTTACTCGAAAGGGCGGGCTAATGAAAAACTGTTTTTT.

Only a few counts were recorded for this clone. This chain links TRBV5-8 with TRBJ2-7, with TRBD2 matching 8 bases. This CDR3 is 15 amino acids long. Germline CDR1 is SGHTS and CDR2 is YDEGEE. V was clipped by 4 bases and J by 4 bases; unmatched bases: 10. The CDR3 sequence: CASSAPGLGNYEQYF. DNA of the CDR3: TGTGCCAGCAGCGCACCGGGACTAGGGAATTACGAGCAGTACTTC.

Relative to its sample, this clone is medium-sized (0.01 to 0.1%). This chain joins TRBV6-5 and TRBJ2-7; TRBD2 is a possible D gene (6 bases). Germline CDR1 and CDR2: MNHEY and SVGAGI. Trimming pared 4 bases from V and 7 bases from J, leaving 11 bases between. This CDR3 comprises 12 residues. The CDR3 sequence is CASSSRLEEQYF. The CDR3 region has the DNA TGTGCCAGCAGTTCTCGACTAGAGGAGCAGTACTTC.

The V and J genes are TRBV19 and TRBJ1-5; D perhaps matches TRBD1 (5 bases). The CDR3 consists of 14 residues. V dropped 7 bases and J dropped 6 bases, with 16 bases sitting between them. Looked up from germline, CDR1 is LNHDA and CDR2 is SQIVND (reference sequence). The DNA of the CDR3 is TGTGCCAGTAACCGCCCGGGGGGAAGTCAGCCCCAGCATTTT. It translates to CASNRPGGSQPQHF.

V is TRBV7-2 and J is TRBJ2-1, with D unclear. The CDR3 is 12 residues long. Germline CDR1 reads SGHTA; CDR2 reads FQGNSA. V lost 4 bases and J lost 5, with 6 bases in between. The CDR3 bases are TGTGCCAGCAGCTCTCCGGACAATGAGCAGTTCTTC. Its translation is CASSSPDNEQFF.

The table lists this clone with a few counts. The chain links TRBV4-3 to TRBJ1-1; possible D gene TRBD1, 5 bases. The ends were cut back, 1 base at V and 4 bases at J, with 13 bases in the middle. The CDR3 loop spans 15 amino acids. Germline loops: CDR1 LGHNA, CDR2 YSLEER. The CDR3 loop reads CASSQAPARATEAFF. In DNA, the CDR3 is TGCGCCAGCAGCCAAGCTCCCGCCAGGGCCACTGAAGCTTTCTTT.